Listed below are T cell receptor beta chains from one sample, sequenced in a study of Tregs in tolerant kidney transplant recipients. The data were produced by immunoSEQ multiplex PCR, yet TCRdb's version contains in-frame clones alone and is incomplete. The sample includes about 110,000 clones, 85% to 90% of them seen just once. The sequenced sample was CD4+ T cells from blood, obtained before the transplant. These receptors were obtained from a human donor who received a combined kidney and bone marrow transplant. Both conserved end residues are part of each CDR3. Fields, in order: J gene, V gene, D gene, clone size, CDR3 protein, CDR3 DNA. The D gene is left open where the match is weak. Clone size is given for some rows only: seen once, a few or many times, or a class if the clone is expanded.

TRBJ2-2 | TRBV19 | TRBD2 | - | CASNHLAGGRTGELFF | TGTGCCAGTAACCATCTAGCGGGGGGGCGCACCGGGGAGCTGTTTTTT
TRBJ2-7 | TRBV15 | TRBD1 | - | CATSSRTGPYEQYF | TGTGCCACCAGCTCCAGGACAGGGCCCTACGAGCAGTACTTC
TRBJ2-3 | TRBV19 | TRBD2 | - | CASSIGAGVGSTDTQYF | TGTGCCAGTAGTATCGGGGCGGGAGTCGGGAGTACAGATACGCAGTATTTT
TRBJ2-7 | TRBV5-1 | - | - | CASSLGAANSYEQYF | TGCGCCAGCAGCTTGGGGGCTGCTAACTCCTACGAGCAGTACTTC
TRBJ1-1 | TRBV27 | TRBD1 | - | CASSGETGVSTEAFF | TGTGCCAGCAGTGGGGAGACAGGGGTTAGCACTGAAGCTTTCTTT
TRBJ1-1 | TRBV6-4 | - | - | CASSAQPPQDTEAFF | TGTGCCAGCAGTGCCCAGCCCCCTCAGGACACTGAAGCTTTCTTT
TRBJ2-7 | TRBV5-4 | TRBD1 | - | CASSFLFGTGGMTYEQYF | TGTGCCAGCAGCTTCCTTTTTGGGACAGGTGGGATGACCTACGAGCAGTACTTC
TRBJ2-1 | TRBV20-1 | - | - | CSAPRLNEQFF | TGCAGTGCTCCCAGACTCAATGAGCAGTTCTTC
TRBJ2-1 | TRBV20-1 | - | - | CSAGGLAAFF | TGCAGTGCTGGGGGGCTAGCGGCGTTCTTC
TRBJ2-5 | TRBV5-1 | TRBD2 | - | CASRGQLGGETQYF | TGCGCCAGCAGAGGGCAGCTCGGGGGGGAGACCCAGTACTTC
TRBJ1-1 | TRBV7-9 | - | - | CASRVDRPNTEAFF | TGTGCCAGCAGGGTAGACAGACCGAACACTGAAGCTTTCTTT
TRBJ2-7 | TRBV5-1 | TRBD1 | - | CASSLEARGSSYEQYF | TGCGCCAGCAGCTTGGAGGCCAGGGGGAGTTCCTACGAGCAGTACTTC
TRBJ2-7 | TRBV9 | - | - | CASSLRASNYEQYF | TGTGCCAGCAGCTTGAGGGCCTCGAACTACGAGCAGTACTTC
TRBJ2-3 | TRBV10-1 | - | once | CASSESATDTQYF | TGCGCCAGCAGTGAGTCAGCGACAGATACGCAGTATTTT
TRBJ1-6 | TRBV6-5 | - | - | CASRTGTLYNSPLHF | TGTGCCAGCAGAACCGGGACACTGTATAATTCACCCCTCCACTTT